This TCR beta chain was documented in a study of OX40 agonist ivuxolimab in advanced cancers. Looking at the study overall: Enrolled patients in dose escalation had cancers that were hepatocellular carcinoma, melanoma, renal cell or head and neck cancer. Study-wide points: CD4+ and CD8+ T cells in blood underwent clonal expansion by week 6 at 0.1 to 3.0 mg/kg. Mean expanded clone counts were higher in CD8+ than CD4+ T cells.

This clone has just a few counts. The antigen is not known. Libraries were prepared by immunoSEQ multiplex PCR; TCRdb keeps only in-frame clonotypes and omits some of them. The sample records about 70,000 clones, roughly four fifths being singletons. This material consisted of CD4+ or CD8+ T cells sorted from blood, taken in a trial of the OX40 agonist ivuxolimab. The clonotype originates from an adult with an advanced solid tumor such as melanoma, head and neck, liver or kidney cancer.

The CDR3 loop is CASRRGLAGANVLTF. The CDR3 coding sequence is TGTGCCAGCCGGCGGGGACTGGCTGGGGCCAACGTCCTGACTTTC. This rearrangement joins TRBV2 to TRBJ2-6, with D tentatively TRBD2 (6 bases). V was shortened by 8 bases and J by 2 bases, with 13 bases between the two germline ends. This CDR3 is built from 15 residues. The germline gives CDR1 SNHLY, CDR2 FYNNEI.